This record concerns one T cell receptor (beta chain) sequence. The antigen it recognizes is unknown. Per-base quality was not reported, and no clone a single base away is much larger than it. The entry originates in a study of T cell changes during pregnancy in multiple sclerosis (dated by TCRdb to between 2018 and 2021). For context, the study as a whole: Changes in the T cell repertoire over the course of pregnancy were examined in this study in women with multiple sclerosis.

V lost 0 bases and J lost 0 bases; the stretch between them is 11 bases long. CDR1 and CDR2 were assigned from the germline V gene as LGHNA and YNFKEQ. The CDR3 measures 17 amino acids from cysteine to phenylalanine. Only the CDR3 DNA stays, 51 bases, in frame from base 1. Receptors were amplified or captured by the immunoSEQ multiplex PCR assay. Drawn from immuneACCESS, this table holds only the in-frame rearrangements with V and J called that TCRdb kept. Clones are partly lost; checked studies trace under half to an unresolved V gene and leave the rest unexplained. In all, the sample holds roughly 89,000 clones, and 94% of those were seen once. Clones ranked in the top ten supply 2% to 2.5% of the sample.

The V and J genes are TRBV4-2 and TRBJ1-4, with the identity of the D gene unclear. The material was peripheral blood, obtained in the third trimester of pregnancy. The clonotype was recovered from a female donor with multiple sclerosis, enrolled in a pregnancy study. Here the CDR3 is given as CASSQEPHQATNEKLFF. The sequence in DNA is TGTGCCAGCAGCCAAGAACCACACCAAGCAACTAATGAAAAACTGTTTTTT.